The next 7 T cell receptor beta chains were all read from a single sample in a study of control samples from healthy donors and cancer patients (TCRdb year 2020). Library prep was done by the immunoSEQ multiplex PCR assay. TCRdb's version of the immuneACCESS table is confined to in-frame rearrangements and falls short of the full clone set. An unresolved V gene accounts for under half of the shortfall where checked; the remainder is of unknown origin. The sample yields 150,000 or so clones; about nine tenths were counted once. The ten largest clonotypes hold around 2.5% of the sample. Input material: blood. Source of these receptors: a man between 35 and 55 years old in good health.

In DNA form, the CDR3 reads TGTGCCACAGATTTGAAGGGGGGCGGCATTCAGTACTTC. Protein: CATDLKGGGIQYF. The V call is TRBV6-5, the J call TRBJ2-4; D assignment may be TRBD1 or TRBD2 (6 bases each). The CDR3 runs to 13 residues. V lost 10 bases and J 9 bases, leaving 19 bases between the germline ends. The germline gives CDR1 MNHEY, CDR2 SVGAGI.

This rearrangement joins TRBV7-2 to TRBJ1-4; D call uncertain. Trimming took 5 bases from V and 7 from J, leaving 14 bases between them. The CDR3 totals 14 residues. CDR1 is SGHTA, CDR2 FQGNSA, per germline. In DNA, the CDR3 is TGTGCCAGCAGCCCCCAAGGCCCCGGTGAAAAACTGTTTTTT. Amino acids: CASSPQGPGEKLFF.

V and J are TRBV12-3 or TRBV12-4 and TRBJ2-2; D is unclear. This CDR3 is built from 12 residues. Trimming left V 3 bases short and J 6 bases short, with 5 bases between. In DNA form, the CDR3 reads TGTGCCAGCAGTTTTTTCGCCGGGGAGCTGTTTTTT. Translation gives CASSFFAGELFF.

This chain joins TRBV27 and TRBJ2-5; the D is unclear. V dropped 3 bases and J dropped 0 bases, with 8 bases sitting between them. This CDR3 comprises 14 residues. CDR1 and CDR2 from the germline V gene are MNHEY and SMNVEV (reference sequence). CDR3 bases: TGTGCCAGCAGTTTGTTTCAGAACCAAGAGACCCAGTACTTC. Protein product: CASSLFQNQETQYF.

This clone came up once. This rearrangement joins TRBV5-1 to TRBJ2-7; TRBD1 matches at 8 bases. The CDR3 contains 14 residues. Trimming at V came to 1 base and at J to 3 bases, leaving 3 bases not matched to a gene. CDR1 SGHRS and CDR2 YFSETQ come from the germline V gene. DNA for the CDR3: TGCGCCAGCAGCTTGTGGACAGGGAACTACGAGCAGTACTTC. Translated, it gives CASSLWTGNYEQYF.

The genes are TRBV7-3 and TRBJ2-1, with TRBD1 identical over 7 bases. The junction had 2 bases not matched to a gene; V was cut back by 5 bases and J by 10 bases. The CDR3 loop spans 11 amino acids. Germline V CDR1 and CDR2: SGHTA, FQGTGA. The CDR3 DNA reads TGTGCCAGCAGCCTGGACAGGGAGCAGTTCTTC. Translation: CASSLDREQFF.

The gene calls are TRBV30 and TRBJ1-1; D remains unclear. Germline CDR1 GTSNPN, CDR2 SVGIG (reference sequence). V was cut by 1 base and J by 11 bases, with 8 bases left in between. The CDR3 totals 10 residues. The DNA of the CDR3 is TGTGCCTGGAGTGATGAAAACGCTTTCTTT. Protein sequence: CAWSDENAFF.